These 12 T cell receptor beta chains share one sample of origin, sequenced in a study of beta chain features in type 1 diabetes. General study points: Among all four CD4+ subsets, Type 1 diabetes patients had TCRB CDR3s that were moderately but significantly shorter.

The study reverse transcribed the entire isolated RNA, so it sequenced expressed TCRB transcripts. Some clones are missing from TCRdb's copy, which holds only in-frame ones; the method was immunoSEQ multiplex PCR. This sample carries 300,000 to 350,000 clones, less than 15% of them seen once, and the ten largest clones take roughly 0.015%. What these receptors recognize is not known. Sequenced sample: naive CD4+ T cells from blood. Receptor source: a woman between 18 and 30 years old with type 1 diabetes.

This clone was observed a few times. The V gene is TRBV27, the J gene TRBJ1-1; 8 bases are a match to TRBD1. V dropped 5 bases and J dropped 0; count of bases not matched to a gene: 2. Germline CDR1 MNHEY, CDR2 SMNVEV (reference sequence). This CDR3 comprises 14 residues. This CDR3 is CASSQGQVNTEAFF. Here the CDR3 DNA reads TGTGCCAGCAGTCAGGGACAGGTGAACACTGAAGCTTTCTTT.

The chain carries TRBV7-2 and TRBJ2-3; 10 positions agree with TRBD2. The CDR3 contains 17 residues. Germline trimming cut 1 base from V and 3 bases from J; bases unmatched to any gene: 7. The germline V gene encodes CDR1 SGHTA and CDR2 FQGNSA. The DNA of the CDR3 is TGTGCCAGCAGCTTAGGGCCTAGCGGGAGTTATACAGATACGCAGTATTTT. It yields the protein CASSLGPSGSYTDTQYF.

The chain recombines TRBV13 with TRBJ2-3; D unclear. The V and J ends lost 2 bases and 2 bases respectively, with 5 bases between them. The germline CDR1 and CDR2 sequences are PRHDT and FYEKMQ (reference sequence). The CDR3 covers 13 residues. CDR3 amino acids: CASSLRVTDTQYF. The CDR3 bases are TGTGCCAGCAGCTTACGGGTCACAGATACGCAGTATTTT.

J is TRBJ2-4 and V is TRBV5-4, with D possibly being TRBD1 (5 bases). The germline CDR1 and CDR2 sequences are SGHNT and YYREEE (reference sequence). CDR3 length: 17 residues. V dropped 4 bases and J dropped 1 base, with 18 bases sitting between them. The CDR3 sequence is CASSPTSTGPAKNIQYF. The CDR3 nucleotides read TGTGCCAGCAGCCCCACGTCTACAGGCCCTGCCAAAAACATTCAGTACTTC.

The CDR3 loop is CASSLSQLNIQYF. CDR3 DNA: TGTGCCAGCAGCTTGAGTCAGTTGAACATTCAGTACTTC. The chain employs TRBV5-4 and TRBJ2-4; D is undetermined. The CDR3 has 13 residues. V lost 1 base to trimming and J lost 7 bases, with 9 bases between them. Germline loops: CDR1 SGHNT, CDR2 YYREEE (reference sequence). Full variable domain (rest looked up from reference TRBV5-4 and TRBJ2-4): ETGVTQSPTHLIKTRGQQVTLRCSSQSGHNTVSWYQQALGQGPQFIFQYYREEENGRGNFPPRFSGLQFPNYSSELNVNALELDDSALYLCASSLSQLNIQYFGAGTRLSVL.

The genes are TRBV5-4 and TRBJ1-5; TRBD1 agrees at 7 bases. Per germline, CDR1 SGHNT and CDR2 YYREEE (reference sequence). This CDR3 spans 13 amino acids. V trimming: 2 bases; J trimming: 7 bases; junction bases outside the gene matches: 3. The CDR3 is CASSFDRAQPQHF. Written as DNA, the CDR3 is TGTGCCAGCAGCTTTGACAGGGCCCAGCCCCAGCATTTT.

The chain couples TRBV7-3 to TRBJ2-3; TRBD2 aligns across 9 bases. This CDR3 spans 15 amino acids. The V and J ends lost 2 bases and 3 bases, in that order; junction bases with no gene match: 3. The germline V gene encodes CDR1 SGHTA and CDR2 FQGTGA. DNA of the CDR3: TGTGCCAGCAGCTTAGCCCTAGCGGGAACAGATACGCAGTATTTT. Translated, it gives CASSLALAGTDTQYF.

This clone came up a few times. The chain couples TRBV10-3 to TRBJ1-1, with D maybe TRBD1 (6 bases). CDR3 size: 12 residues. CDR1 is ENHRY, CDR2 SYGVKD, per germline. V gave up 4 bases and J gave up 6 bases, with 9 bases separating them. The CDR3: CAISGTGPEAFF. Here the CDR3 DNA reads TGTGCCATCAGTGGCACAGGGCCTGAAGCTTTCTTT.

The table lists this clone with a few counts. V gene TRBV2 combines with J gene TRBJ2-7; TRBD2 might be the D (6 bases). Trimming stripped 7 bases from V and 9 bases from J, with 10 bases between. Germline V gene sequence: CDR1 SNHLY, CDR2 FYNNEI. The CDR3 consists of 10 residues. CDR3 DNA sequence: TGTGCCAGCAAGGCTAGCGTGCAGTACTTC. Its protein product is CASKASVQYF.

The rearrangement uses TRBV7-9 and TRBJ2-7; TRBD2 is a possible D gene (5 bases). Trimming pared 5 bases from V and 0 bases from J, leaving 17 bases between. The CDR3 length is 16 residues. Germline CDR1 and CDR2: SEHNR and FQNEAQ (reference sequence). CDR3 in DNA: TGTGCCAGCAGCCACGGGCTCGTGAGCGGCTCCTACGAGCAGTACTTC. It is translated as CASSHGLVSGSYEQYF.

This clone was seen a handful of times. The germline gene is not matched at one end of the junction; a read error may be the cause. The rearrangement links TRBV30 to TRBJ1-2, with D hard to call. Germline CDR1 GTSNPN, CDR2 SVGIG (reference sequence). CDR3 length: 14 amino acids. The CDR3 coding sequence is TGTGCCTCGAGTAATGTATCTCCTAACTATGGCTACACCTTC. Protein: CASSNVSPNYGYTF.

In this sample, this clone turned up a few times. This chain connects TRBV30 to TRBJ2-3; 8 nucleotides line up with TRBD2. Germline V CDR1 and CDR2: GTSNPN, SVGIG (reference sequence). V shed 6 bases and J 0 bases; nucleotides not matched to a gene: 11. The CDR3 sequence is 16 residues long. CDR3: CACGTSKLPSTDTQYF. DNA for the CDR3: TGTGCCTGTGGGACTAGTAAATTACCTAGCACAGATACGCAGTATTTT.